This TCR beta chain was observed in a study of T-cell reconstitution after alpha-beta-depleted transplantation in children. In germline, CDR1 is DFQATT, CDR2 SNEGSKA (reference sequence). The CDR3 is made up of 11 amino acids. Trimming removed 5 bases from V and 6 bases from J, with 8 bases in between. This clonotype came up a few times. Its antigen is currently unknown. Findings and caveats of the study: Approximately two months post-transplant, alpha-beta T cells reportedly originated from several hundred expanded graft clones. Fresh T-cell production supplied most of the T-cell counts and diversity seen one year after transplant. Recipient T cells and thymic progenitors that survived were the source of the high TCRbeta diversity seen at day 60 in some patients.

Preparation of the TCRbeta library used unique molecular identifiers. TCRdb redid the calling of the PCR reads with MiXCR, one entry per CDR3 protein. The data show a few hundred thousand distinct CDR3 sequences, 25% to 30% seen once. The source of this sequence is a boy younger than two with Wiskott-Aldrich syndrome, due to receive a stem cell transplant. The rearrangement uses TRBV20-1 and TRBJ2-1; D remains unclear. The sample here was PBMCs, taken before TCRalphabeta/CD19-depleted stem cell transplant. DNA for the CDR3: TGCAGTGCTTACTACTTCAATGAGCAGTTCTTC. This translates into CSAYYFNEQFF.